These 5 T cell receptor beta chains came from one sample sequenced in a study of cytomegalovirus exposure and HLA in healthy donors. With 60 Vbeta and 13 Jbeta primers, the PCR was carried out. Measured with immunoSEQ multiplex PCR; TCRdb has only the in-frame clones, and not every one. The table lists around 160,000 clones, roughly 80% of them singletons. Sequencing was done on a sample of PBMCs. Receptors were obtained from a male donor in good health and CMV-seronegative.

The chain employs TRBV18 and TRBJ2-2; 15 nucleotides agree with TRBD2. With 0 bases clipped from V and 5 bases from J, the junction kept 1 base outside the gene matches. CDR1 and CDR2 from the germline V gene are KGHSH and LQKENI. This CDR3 comprises 17 residues. The DNA of the CDR3 is TGTGCCAGCTCACCACCGGGACTAGCGGGAGGAACCGGGGAGCTGTTTTTT. Its translation is CASSPPGLAGGTGELFF.

The rearrangement links TRBV7-8 to TRBJ2-5, with D hard to call. The CDR3 totals 13 residues. Germline lookup yields CDR1 SGHVS and CDR2 FQNEAQ. The ends were cut back, 1 base at V and 5 bases at J, with 8 bases in the middle. This CDR3 is CASSLGLMETQYF. CDR3 bases: TGTGCCAGCAGCTTAGGACTGATGGAGACCCAGTACTTC.

This chain uses TRBV28 with TRBJ2-3; 8 bases align to TRBD2. In germline, CDR1 is MDHEN, CDR2 SYDVKM. The J segment lost 6 bases and the V segment lost 3 bases, leaving 11 bases of the junction unmatched. The CDR3 runs to 16 residues. Written as DNA, the CDR3 is TGTGCCAGCAGTTTCTCTACTAGCGGAGCTACCGATACGCAGTATTTT. This codes for CASSFSTSGATDTQYF.

V and J are TRBV15 and TRBJ2-1, with TRBD1 matching 9 bases. Germline V gene data show CDR1 as LNHNV and CDR2 as YYDKDF (reference sequence). The CDR3 length is 16 residues. The J segment lost 4 bases and the V segment lost 2 bases, leaving 6 bases of the junction unmatched. CDR3 sequence reads: CATSRQQGAEYNEQFF. As DNA, the CDR3 is TGTGCCACCAGCAGACAACAGGGGGCGGAATACAATGAGCAGTTCTTC.

This sequence joins TRBV12-2 and TRBJ2-7; no check of the table's D call, TRBD2, against the DNA was made. TRBV12-2 is a pseudogene segment. This CDR3 region has 15 residues. CDR3 DNA: TGTGCAAGTCGCTTTTTATGGCTAGCGGGCTACGAGCAGTACTTC. As protein: CASRFLWLAGYEQYF.